This T cell receptor (beta chain) was observed in a study of CD8 T cells in Susac syndrome. Broader study findings: Acknowledgment was made by the study that its TCR sequencing and HLA analysis involved a relatively small number of individuals.

Notes on this clonotype: Its antigen is not identified. Because the CDR3's place on the DNA is in doubt, the DNA is left out and the CDR3 is given as listed by TCRdb.

The sequenced target, TCR beta, came from blood CD8+ and CD4+ T cells. It was negative isolation that provided the CD8+ and CD4+ T cells, whereas TEMRA cells were enriched by FACS. The CDR3 is 16 amino acids in total, end residues counted. CDR1 SEHNR and CDR2 FQNEAQ come from the germline V gene (reference sequence). Reverse transcription of about 0.5 to 1 ug RNA used random hexamers. By means of immunoSEQ multiplex PCR, TCR beta CDR3 spanning 54 Vbeta and 13 Jbeta underwent amplification. TCRdb passed the immunoSEQ multiplex PCR reads through MiXCR, listing each CDR3 protein once. The repertoire has some 130,000 distinct CDR3 sequences, around 85% of them found once; the top ten carry around 0.51%.

J is TRBJ2-5 and V is TRBV7-9; the D call in the table, TRBD1, was not verified against the DNA. This clonotype originated in a human donor with multiple sclerosis. Material: CD8+ T cells from PBMCs. CDR3 protein: CASSFGPGQGQETQYF.